The TCR beta chain described here comes from a study of CD4 T cells in relation to SARS-CoV-2 and coronaviruses. Study at large: Shared crossreactive spike epitopes were mapped to their HLA restriction. Study results and limitations: Each donor contributed either pre-pandemic or post-infection samples, not both.

From germline, CDR1 is LNHDA and CDR2 SQIVND (reference sequence). V was pared by 1 base and J by 4 bases, with 5 bases of the junction left unmatched. This CDR3 contains 16 residues. TCRdb's table, derived via immunoSEQ multiplex PCR, lists solely in-frame clones and lacks some. The sample gives 20,000 to 25,000 clones, 74% of which show up once; roughly an eighth is in the top ten. Remarks on this clone: Its antigen is still unknown.

CD4+ T cells from unexposed donors were obtained before the COVID-19 pandemic (2011-2018). CD4+ T cells were isolated from the cells after less than 13 days of culture. Approximately 1.8 million PBMCs per well were cultured with around 10 IU/ml IL-2. The sample consisted of CD4+ T cells from PBMCs, cultured in vitro. The source of this sequence is a human donor in good health. This rearrangement joins TRBV19 to TRBJ2-3, with TRBD2 matching over 10 bases. The CDR3 nucleotides read TGTGCCAGTAGTATAGGTCTAGCGGGAGTCCCAGATACGCAGTATTTT. Protein: CASSIGLAGVPDTQYF.